Each of the 22 T cell receptor beta chains below was sequenced from the same sample in a study of vaccination and CD4 T cells after COVID-19. These receptors have no known antigen. Time point described: late sampling 161 to 241 days after vaccination in a few convalescent patients. As for treatment: approximately nine-day PBMC culture with coronavirus spike peptide pools or control peptides (ViraFEST assay). Cultured CD4+ T cell DNA was sequenced using the Oncomine TCR Beta short-read assay. TCRdb reanalysed the PCR reads using MiXCR and keeps one entry per CDR3 protein. This table holds tens of thousands of distinct CDR3 sequences, 35% found once. This sample comprised CD4+ T cells from blood, cultured in vitro, obtained about 7 months after SARS-CoV-2 vaccination. The receptors were sampled from a human donor who had recovered from COVID-19.

The V call is TRBV6-1, the J call TRBJ2-6; D gene ambiguous. Germline values: CDR1 MNHNS, CDR2 SASEGT. CDR3 length equals 15 residues. The V and J ends lost 6 bases and 1 base respectively, with 10 bases between them. In DNA form, the CDR3 reads TGTGCCAGCAGGCGTTCCGGGTCTGGGGCCAACGTCCTGACTTTC. Protein product: CASRRSGSGANVLTF.

V gene TRBV18 combines with J gene TRBJ1-5; 10 positions match TRBD1. The V gene end was trimmed by 3 bases and the J gene end by 4 bases; junction bases not matched to a gene: 3. The V gene's germline CDR1 is KGHSH and CDR2 LQKENI. The CDR3 spans 15 residues. The CDR3 protein is CASSPGTGANQPQHF. As DNA, the CDR3 is TGTGCCAGCTCACCCGGGACAGGGGCAAATCAGCCCCAGCATTTT.

This chain links TRBV28 with TRBJ2-7, with D perhaps TRBD1 or TRBD2 (5 bases each). The CDR3 extends over 15 amino acids. V lost 2 bases and J lost 2, with 13 bases in between. Germline CDR1 and CDR2: MDHEN and SYDVKM. CDR3: CASSLGDPIPYEQYF. The CDR3 nucleotides read TGTGCCAGCAGTTTAGGGGACCCGATACCCTACGAGCAGTACTTC.

The chain is built from TRBV20-1 and TRBJ2-1; 9 bases map to TRBD2. Germline trimming cut 3 bases from V and 7 bases from J; bases unmatched to any gene: 10. The CDR3 extends over 15 amino acids. From germline, CDR1 is DFQATT and CDR2 SNEGSKA (reference sequence). The CDR3 spells CSASIFGTSLNEQFF. The CDR3 DNA follows: TGCAGTGCTAGTATTTTTGGGACTAGCCTAAATGAGCAGTTCTTC.

Only a few counts were recorded for this clonotype. This chain uses TRBV7-9 with TRBJ2-7, with 9 bases lining up with TRBD2. V was pared by 5 bases and J by 1 base, with 12 bases of the junction left unmatched. Germline lookup yields CDR1 SEHNR and CDR2 FQNEAQ (reference sequence). The CDR3 sequence is 17 residues long. This CDR3 is CASSPFGGAGGSYEQYF. DNA of the CDR3: TGTGCCAGCAGCCCGTTCGGAGGGGCGGGAGGGTCCTACGAGCAGTACTTC.

The genes are TRBV19 and TRBJ1-1; D possibly corresponds to TRBD1 (6 bases). Germline V gene sequence: CDR1 LNHDA, CDR2 SQIVND (reference sequence). The CDR3 runs 13 residues. V gave up 5 bases and J gave up 0 bases, with 7 bases separating them. The CDR3 reads CASSGQLNTEAFF. The CDR3 coding sequence is TGTGCCAGTAGTGGACAGCTGAACACTGAAGCTTTCTTT. Based on the CDR3 plus reference TRBV19 and TRBJ1-1, the full variable domain is DGGITQSPKYLFRKEGQNVTLSCEQNLNHDAMYWYRQDPGQGLRLIYYSQIVNDFQKGDIAEGYSVSREKKESFPLTVTSAQKNPTAFYLCASSGQLNTEAFFGQGTRLTVV.

J is TRBJ2-3 and V is TRBV27; 7 bases agree with TRBD1. CDR1 is MNHEY and CDR2 is SMNVEV in the germline V gene (reference sequence). CDR3 length equals 13 residues. Trimming at V came to 5 bases and at J to 4 bases, leaving 3 bases not matched to a gene. The CDR3 bases are TGTGCCAGCAGTAACAGGGGCCCAGATACGCAGTATTTT. As protein: CASSNRGPDTQYF.

The chain couples TRBV7-8 to TRBJ2-3, with no clear D. This CDR3 region has 14 residues. With 2 bases removed from V and 7 bases from J, the gap between germline ends came to 13 bases. The germline V gene has CDR1 SGHVS and CDR2 FQNEAQ. CDR3 DNA: TGTGCCAGCAGCTTATTCCGCAGGTTGAATACGCAGTATTTT. This encodes CASSLFRRLNTQYF.

A note on this clonotype: A junction end diverges from the germline sequence, so it may reflect a read error. The chain employs TRBV4-1 and TRBJ2-7; tentative D call: TRBD2 (5 bases). This CDR3 comprises 16 residues. Germline V gene sequence: CDR1 MGHRA, CDR2 YSYEKL. The CDR3 protein is CASSQVGDFGRQGFDF. The CDR3 DNA reads TGCGCCAGCAGCCAAGTTGGGGATTTTGGGAGACAAGGATTCGACTTC.

This clonotype was detected only a few times. The rearrangement links TRBV27 to TRBJ1-2, with unresolved D. Germline assignment: CDR1 MNHEY and CDR2 SMNVEV (reference sequence). V was cut by 5 bases and J by 3 bases, with 10 bases left in between. The length of the CDR3 is 13 residues. Here the CDR3 DNA reads TGTGCCAGCAGTCCCGCTAGGGACTATGGCTACACCTTC. Its protein is CASSPARDYGYTF.

This chain joins TRBV20-1 and TRBJ2-3; 7 positions agree with TRBD2. From germline, CDR1 is DFQATT and CDR2 SNEGSKA (reference sequence). CDR3 length: 13 amino acids. CDR3 loop: CSALSGTADTQYF. In DNA, the CDR3 is TGCAGCGCGTTGAGCGGGACGGCAGATACGCAGTATTTT.

V usage is TRBV7-3 and J usage is TRBJ1-1; no clear D gene. Germline-derived CDR1 and CDR2 are SGHTA and FQGTGA. V was cut by 0 bases and J by 3 bases, with 8 bases left in between. This CDR3 comprises 14 residues. CDR3 sequence: CASSLTGEDTEAFF. The CDR3 nucleotides read TGTGCCAGCAGCTTAACCGGGGAGGACACTGAAGCTTTCTTT.

The V call is TRBV6-5, the J call TRBJ1-6, with D uncertain. The CDR3 has 13 residues. Germline V gene sequence: CDR1 MNHEY, CDR2 SVGAGI. Trimming cost V 3 bases and J 14 bases, with 14 bases left between them. The CDR3 coding sequence is TGTGCCAGCAGTTATAGCCCCTGGGTCGCCCTCCACTTT. This sequence encodes CASSYSPWVALHF.

The rearrangement uses TRBV5-4 and TRBJ1-6; a weak D match, TRBD1 (5 bases). CDR1 and CDR2 (germline): SGHNT, YYREEE (reference sequence). V dropped 4 bases and J dropped 8 bases, with 16 bases sitting between them. The CDR3 contains 15 residues. The CDR3 is CASSTKGAFHSPLHF. CDR3 coding DNA: TGTGCCAGCAGCACGAAAGGGGCGTTCCATTCACCCCTCCACTTT.

In this sample, this clonotype turned up a few times. This chain links TRBV6-1 with TRBJ1-5; TRBD1 might be the D (6 bases). Trimming cost V 4 bases and J 3 bases, with 13 bases left between them. The CDR3 loop spans 15 amino acids. The germline V gene has CDR1 MNHNS and CDR2 SASEGT. CDR3 region: CASSGETGPNQPQHF. The CDR3 DNA reads TGTGCCAGCAGTGGGGAAACAGGGCCCAATCAGCCCCAGCATTTT.

This chain links TRBV24-1 with TRBJ2-7, with D possibly being TRBD1 (6 bases). With 3 bases removed from V and 5 bases from J, the gap between germline ends came to 13 bases. Germline V gene sequence: CDR1 KGHDR, CDR2 SFDVKD. There are 14 residues in the CDR3. The CDR3 nucleotides read TGTGCCACCAGTGATACGCGACAGGCCCACGAGCAGTACTTC. Its protein is CATSDTRQAHEQYF.

This sequence joins TRBV20-1 and TRBJ2-5; TRBD1 or TRBD2 may be the D gene (5 bases each). The CDR3 loop spans 14 amino acids. Germline assignment: CDR1 DFQATT and CDR2 SNEGSKA (reference sequence). Trimming removed 6 bases at V and 1 base at J, with 15 bases between. The CDR3 region is CSARAPGRQETQYF. The CDR3 nucleotides read TGCAGTGCCCGAGCTCCGGGACGCCAAGAGACCCAGTACTTC.

This clonotype was seen only a few times. The V call is TRBV6-5, the J call TRBJ1-5; TRBD1 matches at 7 bases. This CDR3 contains 16 residues. After removal of 2 bases from V and 4 bases from J, the junction contained 8 bases not matched to a gene. Germline CDR1 and CDR2: MNHEY and SVGAGI. The CDR3 here is CASSYTNRGGNQPQHF. CDR3 nucleotides: TGTGCCAGCAGTTACACGAACAGGGGCGGGAATCAGCCCCAGCATTTT.

Sample share makes this clonotype medium-sized. V gene TRBV27 combines with J gene TRBJ1-5; D not resolved. The germline V gene encodes CDR1 MNHEY and CDR2 SMNVEV (reference sequence). The CDR3 runs 10 residues. With 8 bases removed from V and 2 bases from J, the gap between germline ends came to 1 base. The CDR3 DNA follows: TGTGCCAGCGGCAATCAGCCCCAGCATTTT. It is translated as CASGNQPQHF.

The rearrangement uses TRBV20-1 and TRBJ2-7; TRBD1 or TRBD2 may be the D gene (5 bases each). V was cut by 5 bases and J by 2 bases, with 10 bases left in between. The CDR3 has 12 amino acids. Per germline, CDR1 DFQATT and CDR2 SNEGSKA (reference sequence). This CDR3 is CSASGTPYEQYF. The CDR3 DNA reads TGCAGTGCTTCCGGGACCCCCTACGAGCAGTACTTC.

This clonotype was seen only a few times. The chain carries TRBV19 and TRBJ2-7; TRBD1 agrees at 9 bases. The CDR3 totals 13 residues. Looked up from germline, CDR1 is LNHDA and CDR2 is SQIVND (reference sequence). V dropped 7 bases and J dropped 3; count of bases not matched to a gene: 4. DNA of the CDR3: TGTGCCAGTACACAGGGGGCGGACTACGAGCAGTACTTC. Its translation is CASTQGADYEQYF.

This clonotype occurred a few times. The chain joins TRBV7-9 to TRBJ2-5, with a tentative D call TRBD2 (7 bases). Trimming cost V 3 bases and J 2 bases, with 13 bases left between them. This CDR3 contains 15 residues. CDR1 and CDR2 from the germline V gene are SEHNR and FQNEAQ (reference sequence). The CDR3 region is CASSFGGRWQETQYF. CDR3 coding DNA: TGTGCCAGCAGCTTCGGGGGGCGGTGGCAAGAGACCCAGTACTTC.